This TCR beta chain was obtained from a study of blood T cells in healthy people across ages. General study findings and limits: Diversity estimated from one million T cells was considered an underestimate. Naive and antigen-experienced cells were not separated, limiting conclusive comparison.

The sample, 9 to 10 milliliters of peripheral blood, was drawn from each donor. PCR was performed a second time for about 7 to 11 cycles using a sample-barcoded 5' primer and a J-beta primer mix. TCRdb analysed the 5' RACE reads with MiXCR anew, one entry per CDR3 protein. The repertoire has 1.5 million to 2 million distinct CDR3 sequences, roughly 49% of them found once; the top ten carry over 2%. In regard to this clonotype: Its antigen is as yet unknown.

This CDR3 is 17 amino acids long. CDR1 and CDR2 (germline): DFQATT, SNEGSKA (reference sequence). J was trimmed by 7 bases and V by 3 bases; bases with no gene match: 20. The source is a woman aged 35 to 49 in good health. Specimen: blood. V is TRBV20-1 and J is TRBJ2-7; TRBD2 matches at 8 bases. The DNA for the CDR3 is TGCAGTGCTAGTATGGGCGCGGCGGGGGGAACCTACAATGAGCAGTACTTC. This encodes CSASMGAAGGTYNEQYF.